This TCR beta chain was captured in a study of CD8+ T cells in alopecia areata (dated by TCRdb to the late 2010s). Regarding the research as a whole: Treated patients were enrolled in an open-label pilot trial of oral tofacitinib, 5 to 10 mg twice daily, for moderate-to-severe alopecia areata. Patients received tofacitinib for 6 to 18 months and were then followed off drug for 6 months to check for delayed response and recurrence. For the treated patients, the SALT score, which quantifies what percentage of scalp surface area is affected, served as the measure of disease severity. The study used high-throughput TCRbeta sequencing to examine T cell clonal expansion in alopecia areata, in both the C3H/HeJ mouse model and human patients. In humans, TCRbeta sequencing was performed on scalp tissue and on sorted CD4+ and CD8+ peripheral blood T cells from healthy controls and from patients with patchy or totalis/universalis alopecia areata. Biopsies were taken from tofacitinib-treated patients at baseline and again at 4 and 24 weeks into treatment, and several of those patients also had a later scalp biopsy. Scalp clonality was compared across normal scalp (n=4), patchy alopecia areata scalp (n=8), and alopecia totalis/universalis scalp (n=8). RNA was obtained with the PAXgene miRNA kit for fixed scalp, the miRNeasy kit for PBMCs, and the RNeasy kit for mouse skin. TCRbeta CDR3 regions were amplified by immunoSEQ multiplex PCR using 35 Vbeta forward and 13 Jbeta reverse primers.

CDR1 and CDR2 (SQVTM, ANQGSEA) derive from the germline V gene. Germline trimming: 6 bases from V, 6 bases from J; junction bases outside gene matches: 3. From its cysteine to its phenylalanine, the CDR3 spans 13 amino acids. Just the 39-base CDR3 DNA is kept, in frame starting at base 1. Receptor amplification or capture employed the immunoSEQ multiplex PCR assay. RNA was extracted from all samples and reverse transcribed into cDNA as template for TCR sequencing. SuperScript III was used to make first-strand cDNA, primed with a 2:1 mix of oligo-dT and random hexamers. A synthetic immune receptor repertoire was used to gauge amplification bias, and whatever bias remained was removed computationally. The source study handled its data this way. Raw reads were preprocessed to remove errors, and CDR3 was defined according to IMGT conventions as the region from the conserved cysteine to phenylalanine. Clonality was computed as 1 minus the Shannon entropy, with the entropy normalized by log2 of the number of productive unique TCRs. Scalp TCRbeta sequences were cross-referenced with sorted blood CD4 and CD8 repertoires so that the CD4 or CD8 identity of scalp clones could be inferred. The table comes from immuneACCESS by way of TCRdb, which keeps in-frame sequences with V and J called. Part of the clones is missing from these tables; in studies checked, under half for an unresolved V gene and the rest for unknown reasons. V and J calls plus clone size are reproduced from that table; the DNA served to infer D and trimming. This sample is represented by about 300,000 clones; roughly 60% of them were singletons. Around 1.7% of the sample is taken by the ten largest.

Reading the label with the study, this specimen's time point is: 24 weeks on oral tofacitinib. The treatment or condition label on this specimen signifies: oral pan-JAK inhibitor, 5-10 mg twice daily. Lesional scalp punch biopsies and peripheral blood were obtained from alopecia areata patients. PBMCs were isolated by density centrifugation and stained for CD3, CD4 and CD8, and CD4+ and CD8+ T cells were sorted on a FACSAria. As concerns this clone: The specificity of this receptor is unknown. The sample holds no much larger clone one base away, and base qualities are not on file.

Findings and caveats that apply to the study as a whole: Because the treated cohort was small and had just a single nonresponder, larger studies are needed to establish links between baseline CD8+ expansion and response. TCR sequences shared between patients were less clear than in mice, possibly partly because of HLA diversity in the patient population. Tofacitinib significantly lowered scalp clonality and the number of expanded CD8+ clones among the top 100 scalp clones. Unlike mouse skin, which is dominated by gammadelta T cells, normal human skin has resident alphabeta T cells that are also sequenced, and this complicates analysis of the scalp TCR repertoire. During tofacitinib treatment, many expanded lesional clones stuck around in both scalp and blood, and this persistence may partly explain why relapse happens after treatment is stopped. Lesional scalp, especially in alopecia totalis/universalis, showed higher clonality and more expanded CD8+ clones than normal scalp, suggesting antigenic drive.

The input for sequencing was CD4+ T cells sorted from blood, taken at week 24, from a patient treated with tofacitinib. The TCR sequence derives from a human donor with alopecia areata. The chain was built from TRBV29-1 and TRBJ2-3; 13 central bases correspond to TRBD2. The DNA is as follows: TGCAGCGTAGGGACTAGCGGGGAGGATACGCAGTATTTT. This is translated as CSVGTSGEDTQYF.